The rows below give T cell receptor beta chains drawn from one sample of a study of CD8 T cells in ankylosing spondylitis. TCRdb processed the 5' RACE reads anew with MiXCR; each CDR3 protein has one entry. Here the sample spans about 240,000 distinct CDR3 sequences, 8% to 9% being singletons. The sequenced sample consisted of blood, either unsorted or a sorted T cell fraction (not recorded which). These TCRs come from a female donor with ankylosing spondylitis or in good health (not recorded which). CDR3s leave out the opening cysteine and the closing phenylalanine or tryptophan. Some rows have no size entry. The others give once, few or many, or a class for an expanded clone.

many	TRBV5-6	TRBJ2-5	ASSFTGRIQETQY
many	TRBV2	TRBJ2-5	ASSESFRQGKTQY
few	TRBV5-1	TRBJ2-7	ASSTGLAGELFYEQY
-	TRBV30	TRBJ2-1	AWSRSLLAGGPSSYNEQF
many	TRBV2	TRBJ1-3	ASTTGSSGNTIY
many	TRBV29-1	TRBJ2-5	SVDGLAGTQETQY
many	TRBV7-2	TRBJ1-2	ASSPRGGEKQGYT
many	TRBV10-3	TRBJ1-2	AISESTGTTYGYT
many	TRBV6-2/TRBV6-3	TRBJ1-1	ASTTQRPGKFTEAF
-	TRBV15	TRBJ2-1	ATSSSGSSYNEQF
-	TRBV7-2	TRBJ2-3	ASNGGYKDTQY
many	TRBV6-1	TRBJ2-3	ASSPEWGRGDTQY
-	TRBV7-2	TRBJ1-1	ASSPKPANTEAF
many	TRBV20-1	TRBJ2-7	SARGQGAIREQY
many	TRBV3-1	TRBJ2-3	ASSQVGTGTDTQY
many	TRBV9	TRBJ2-7	ASSSGGTYEQY
many	TRBV7-8	TRBJ2-3	ASSLPAPRDTQY
many	TRBV5-6	TRBJ2-5	ASSLEGWEETQY
few	TRBV7-8	TRBJ1-2	ASSRRPPLGNYGYT
many	TRBV19	TRBJ2-7	ASSPIRTSGTYEQY
few	TRBV27	TRBJ2-5	ASSHGWAVQETQY
many	TRBV20-1	TRBJ2-1	SAVYYNEQF
many	TRBV20-1	TRBJ1-1	SASIVGPSNTEAF